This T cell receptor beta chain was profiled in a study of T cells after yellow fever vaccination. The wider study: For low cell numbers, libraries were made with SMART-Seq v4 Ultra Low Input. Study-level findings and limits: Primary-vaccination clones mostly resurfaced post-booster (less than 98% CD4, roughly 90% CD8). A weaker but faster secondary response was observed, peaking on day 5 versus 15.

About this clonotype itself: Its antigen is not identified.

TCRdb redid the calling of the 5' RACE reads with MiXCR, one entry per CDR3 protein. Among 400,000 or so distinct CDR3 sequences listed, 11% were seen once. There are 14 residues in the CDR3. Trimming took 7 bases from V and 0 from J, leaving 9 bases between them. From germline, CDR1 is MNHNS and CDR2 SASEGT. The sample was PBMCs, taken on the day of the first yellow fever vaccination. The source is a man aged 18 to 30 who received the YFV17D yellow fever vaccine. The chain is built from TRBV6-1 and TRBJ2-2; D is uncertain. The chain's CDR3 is CASTDRPNTGELFF. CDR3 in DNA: TGTGCCAGCACCGATCGACCGAACACCGGGGAGCTGTTTTTT.